The 20 T cell receptor beta chains presented below share a single source sample, sequenced in a study of cytomegalovirus exposure and HLA in healthy donors. The study ran its PCR with 60 Vbeta and 13 Jbeta primers. This table comes from immunoSEQ multiplex PCR, and its TCRdb copy is limited to in-frame clones, with some not included. This table lists approximately 120,000 clones. Sequencing was done on a sample of PBMCs. Receptor source: a man between 18 and 35 years old in good health and CMV-seronegative.

The chain employs TRBV5-4 and TRBJ1-1; weak D call: TRBD1 (6 bases). The V and J ends lost 4 bases and 5 bases respectively, with 15 bases between them. Looked up from germline, CDR1 is SGHNT and CDR2 is YYREEE (reference sequence). This CDR3 region has 14 residues. The CDR3: CASSTYTGRTEAFF. The CDR3 DNA follows: TGTGCCAGCAGCACGTATACAGGGAGAACTGAAGCTTTCTTT.

This chain links TRBV6-5 with TRBJ2-7, with a tentative D call TRBD1 (6 bases). Germline V CDR1 and CDR2: MNHEY, SVGAGI. V shed 2 bases and J shed 2 bases, with 7 bases lying between them. This CDR3 has 13 amino acids. The CDR3 DNA reads TGTGCCAGCAGTTACGCAGGGGCCTACGAGCAGTACTTC. Protein: CASSYAGAYEQYF.

V and J are TRBV27 and TRBJ2-7; 12 nucleotides agree with TRBD1. This CDR3 spans 19 amino acids. CDR1 and CDR2 (germline): MNHEY, SMNVEV (reference sequence). Trimming took 6 bases from V and 5 from J; bases not matched to a gene: 20. CDR3 sequence reads: CASSARPPLGGTGGHEQYF. In DNA form, the CDR3 reads TGTGCCAGCAGCGCTCGACCTCCTCTGGGCGGGACAGGGGGCCACGAGCAGTACTTC.

The chain recombines TRBV10-1 with TRBJ2-1, with no clear D. In germline, CDR1 is WNHNN, CDR2 SYGVQD (reference sequence). This CDR3 has 12 residues. The V end was cut by 4 bases, the J end by 7 bases, with 8 bases between. This CDR3 reads CASSADGNEQFF. The CDR3 coding sequence is TGCGCCAGCAGTGCCGACGGGAATGAGCAGTTCTTC.

V gene TRBV10-2 combines with J gene TRBJ2-7, with 8 bases that match TRBD2. The CDR3 covers 14 residues. Germline CDR1 reads WSHSY; CDR2 reads SAAADI. J lost 2 bases, V lost 4 bases, and 4 bases had no gene match. CDR3 in amino acids: CASSALAVAYEQYF. The CDR3 bases are TGCGCCAGCAGTGCACTAGCGGTCGCCTACGAGCAGTACTTC.

This rearrangement joins TRBV19 to TRBJ2-1; 8 nucleotides align to TRBD1. Looked up from germline, CDR1 is LNHDA and CDR2 is SQIVND (reference sequence). The junction had 8 bases not matched to a gene; V was cut back by 9 bases and J by 4 bases. The CDR3 is 14 residues long. This CDR3 reads CASRRDRTYNEQFF. As DNA, the CDR3 is TGTGCCAGCCGACGGGACAGGACATACAATGAGCAGTTCTTC.

The rearrangement joins TRBV4-2 to TRBJ1-2; TRBD1 matches 8 bases. The CDR3 has 14 amino acids. The germline V gene encodes CDR1 LGHNA and CDR2 YNFKEQ. V lost 3 bases, J lost 6 bases, and 6 bases stayed unmatched. CDR3 coding DNA: TGTGCCAGCAGCCACCCACAGGGGGAGGATGGCTACACCTTC. As protein: CASSHPQGEDGYTF.

The chain recombines TRBV4-1 with TRBJ1-1, with D perhaps matching TRBD1 (6 bases). This CDR3 region has 15 residues. Trimming left V 4 bases short and J 4 bases short, with 16 bases between. The germline gives CDR1 MGHRA, CDR2 YSYEKL. The CDR3 region is CASSRPEQGSTEAFF. DNA for the CDR3: TGCGCCAGCAGCCGTCCGGAGCAGGGGTCCACTGAAGCTTTCTTT.

CDR3 DNA sequence: TGTGCCAGCAGTTCTTACCGGACAGGAGAGATGAACACTGAAGCTTTCTTT. This encodes CASSSYRTGEMNTEAFF. V is TRBV27 and J is TRBJ1-1; 7 positions agree with TRBD1. Germline V gene lookup returns CDR1 MNHEY and CDR2 SMNVEV (reference sequence). Unmatched junction bases numbered 11, after V lost 4 bases and J lost 0 bases. The CDR3 runs 17 residues.

This chain links TRBV19 with TRBJ1-5; 11 bases map to TRBD1. Per germline, CDR1 LNHDA and CDR2 SQIVND (reference sequence). The junction had 10 bases not matched to a gene; V was cut back by 10 bases and J by 2 bases. CDR3 length: 16 amino acids. The CDR3: CATSPDRGRGNQPQHF. CDR3 bases: TGTGCCACCTCCCCGGACAGGGGGCGAGGCAATCAGCCCCAGCATTTT.

The V and J genes are TRBV28 and TRBJ2-7; D not resolved. The CDR3 consists of 11 residues. The V end was cut by 4 bases, the J end by 7 bases, with 8 bases between. Germline V gene data show CDR1 as MDHEN and CDR2 as SYDVKM. The CDR3 is CASSSLLEQYF. Here the CDR3 DNA reads TGTGCCAGCAGTTCCCTTTTGGAGCAGTACTTC. The complete variable domain, with remaining parts taken from reference TRBV28 and TRBJ2-7, reads DVKVTQSSRYLVKRTGEKVFLECVQDMDHENMFWYRQDPGLGLRLIYFSYDVKMKEKGDIPEGYSVSREKKERFSLILESASTNQTSMYLCASSSLLEQYFGPGTRLTVT.

This chain links TRBV5-1 with TRBJ2-6, with D perhaps TRBD1 (6 bases). V was shortened by 4 bases and J by 0 bases, with 8 bases between the two germline ends. In germline, CDR1 is SGHRS, CDR2 YFSETQ. The CDR3 length is 15 residues. The CDR3: CASSPTGSGANVLTF. In DNA form, the CDR3 reads TGCGCCAGCAGCCCGACAGGCTCTGGGGCCAACGTCCTGACTTTC.

This chain connects TRBV28 to TRBJ1-5; D is perhaps TRBD1 (5 bases). From germline, CDR1 is MDHEN and CDR2 SYDVKM. With 1 base removed from V and 0 bases from J, the gap between germline ends came to 16 bases. CDR3 length: 18 amino acids. CDR3 DNA: TGTGCCAGCAGTTTATCCCTGGGGCTGGGATCTAGCAATCAGCCCCAGCATTTT. Translation: CASSLSLGLGSSNQPQHF.

V is TRBV11-3 and J is TRBJ2-2, with TRBD2 matching 7 bases. The trim removed 6 bases at V and 5 bases at J, leaving 3 bases unmatched. The CDR3 contains 13 residues. Germline CDR1 SGHNT, CDR2 YENEEA. The CDR3 nucleotides are TGTGCCAGCAGTCGGACTAGGACCGGGGAGCTGTTTTTT. It encodes CASSRTRTGELFF.

This sequence joins TRBV7-6 and TRBJ2-7, with D hard to call. Trimming took off 5 bases at V and 0 bases at J, with 11 bases between the two ends. Germline V gives CDR1 SGHVS, CDR2 FNYEAQ. The CDR3 is 14 residues long. CDR3 loop: CASSPYRSSYEQYF. CDR3 coding DNA: TGTGCCAGCAGCCCATACAGAAGCTCCTACGAGCAGTACTTC.

The chain couples TRBV9 to TRBJ1-5; D is unclear. CDR1 is SGDLS, CDR2 YYNGEE, per germline. The CDR3 has 16 amino acids. Trimming stripped 0 bases from V and 0 bases from J, with 10 bases between. The DNA for the CDR3 is TGTGCCAGCAGCGTAGGTGGAGGAGGTAGCAATCAGCCCCAGCATTTT. Its protein product is CASSVGGGGSNQPQHF.

The chain recombines TRBV7-7 with TRBJ2-5, with D perhaps TRBD1 (6 bases). The CDR3 contains 15 residues. With 0 bases removed from V and 4 bases from J, the gap between germline ends came to 12 bases. From germline, CDR1 is SSHAT and CDR2 FNYEAQ (reference sequence). The CDR3 sequence: CASSLARNRVETQYF. The CDR3 nucleotides are TGTGCCAGCAGCTTAGCGCGGAACAGGGTAGAGACCCAGTACTTC.

The gene calls are TRBV28 and TRBJ1-5; D remains unclear. V lost 0 bases and J 2 bases, leaving 8 bases between the germline ends. The CDR3 loop spans 15 amino acids. Germline lookup yields CDR1 MDHEN and CDR2 SYDVKM. CDR3: CASSLWLEGNQPQHF. The CDR3, as DNA: TGTGCCAGCAGTTTATGGCTGGAGGGCAATCAGCCCCAGCATTTT.

The rearrangement links TRBV5-1 to TRBJ1-1, with D possibly TRBD1 on 5 matching bases. Trimming took 2 bases from V and 9 from J, leaving 23 bases between them. The CDR3 has 16 residues. CDR1 is SGHRS, CDR2 YFSETQ, per germline. The CDR3 loop is CASSFGGGDTTRKAFF. The CDR3 coding sequence is TGCGCCAGCAGCTTCGGAGGAGGGGATACGACCCGTAAAGCTTTCTTT.

The chain is built from TRBV10-1 and TRBJ2-7; TRBD2 agrees at 9 bases. After removal of 11 bases from V and 3 bases from J, the junction contained 8 bases not matched to a gene. Germline CDR1 is WNHNN and CDR2 is SYGVQD (reference sequence). This CDR3 comprises 13 residues. In nucleotides, the CDR3 is TGCGCCCCCTCTAGCGGGGTGGGCTACGAGCAGTACTTC. It translates to CAPSSGVGYEQYF.